The entry that follows covers one T cell receptor beta chain sequence. Its target antigen remains unknown. Base quality data are lacking; no much larger clone is found one base away. Using the deep immunoSEQ assay, multiplex PCR amplified TCR CDR3 regions from genomic DNA. Extracted genomic DNA from each cell subset was spread evenly across all wells of several immunoSEQ 96-well plates, with each plate serving as a replicate. For sorted subsets, 200 to 250 ng of genomic DNA, equivalent to roughly 33,000 T cell genomes, went into each replicate PCR. Purified libraries were measured with a Qubit 3.0 fluorometer, size-checked on a Bioanalyzer 2100, and measured again with the KAPA Library Quantification kit. Every immunoSEQ 96-well plate was sequenced on a separate single-read 150-cycle Illumina NextSeq 550 flow cell. Turning to the authors' computational methods: Because the immunoSEQ output included only junctional sequences and no quality scores, the filtering could not be the same as the filtering used for full-length reads. Sequences were annotated with PyIR, a Python wrapper for IgBLAST v1.9, and V/J genes and CDR3 were assigned using IMGT germline references. Reads with weak V/J assignments (E-value above 1e-6), missing CDR3, stop codons, out-of-frame junctions, or ambiguous translated residues were removed. V3J clonotypes were defined by identical inferred V gene, J gene, and CDR3 amino acid sequence. Percentage overlap between repertoires was computed as shared unique clonotypes divided by the size of the smaller repertoire. Richness of each repertoire was evaluated using RTK rarefaction, the Chao1 estimator, and Recon v2.1 estimates of unobserved clonotypes. OLGA was used to compute generation probabilities for all TCRbeta clonotypes that the gDNA method yielded from a handful of donors. Entries here come from immuneACCESS through TCRdb and include only in-frame sequences with V and J called. Some clones fail to appear in such tables; in the studies checked, an unresolved V gene covers under half of the shortfall, and the cause of the remainder is unknown. D and trimming come from the DNA, and the V and J calls and clone size come from that table. The sample records 180,000 or so clones, approximately 92% of which are singletons. The leading ten clones occupy roughly 0.07% of the sample.

The donors were healthy, HIV-negative adults with no recently reported acute infections or vaccinations. Every donor was a Caucasian adult residing in Nashville, Tennessee, USA. CD4+ T cells were enriched through magnetic negative selection, after which naive cells were positively selected on CD45RA and the remaining negative fraction served as the memory subset. After blood collection by leukapheresis, PBMCs were isolated using Ficoll-Histopaque density gradient centrifugation and then cryopreserved in the vapor phase of liquid nitrogen. Purity and quantity of every magnetically sorted T cell population were checked by analytical flow cytometry. From each sorted fraction, genomic DNA was isolated and quantified by UV absorbance on a Nanodrop 2000c. This sample was included in a study of shared clonotypes between healthy human individuals (dated by TCRdb to 2019 to 2021). For context, the study as a whole: Two women and three men aged 18 to 49 years were included in the cohort. Libraries were prepared and TCR repertoires were sequenced by different laboratories using diverse techniques, in order to increase sequencing depth and limit assay-specific biases. For each donor, three plates each were used for CD4 naive and CD4 memory, two plates were used for CD8 naive, and one plate was used for CD8 memory. To estimate repertoire size and how much clonotype sharing occurs between individuals, the study deeply sequenced the blood TCR repertoires of five healthy adults. Per donor, leukapheresis produced somewhere between about 0.9 and 9.5 billion PBMCs. Paper-wide results and their limitations: Based on pairwise subsampling, the degree of clonotype sharing among donors was expected to be affected by sequencing depth. Sampling was limited to blood, and TCR repertoires in tissue likely differ from TCR repertoires in blood. About 5% of naive CD4, around 4% of naive CD8, 2.3% of memory CD4, and around 0.4% of memory CD8 clonotypes were shared across a few donors. Naive subsets generally had larger estimated clonotype richness than memory subsets did. Compared with non-shared clonotypes, clonotypes shared by all four sorted-subset donors had higher generation probabilities. The small number of donors limited the genetic and exposure-history diversity represented. Incomplete sequencing was indicated by rarefaction of sorted-subset datasets, despite the large sequencing depth.

This sequence was found in a woman between 25 and 40 years old in good health. Sample: naive CD4+ T cells sorted from blood. This specimen's cell subset or site label, per the study, means: CD45RA+ positively selected.

The DNA sequence is TGTGCCATCAGTGAAAGGCAGGGGGCTGGTGAGCAGTACTTC. Protein translation: CAISERQGAGEQYF. The chain uses TRBV10-3 and TRBJ2-7, with 8 junctional bases fitting TRBD1. Via the germline V gene, CDR1 is ENHRY and CDR2 SYGVKD. V is trimmed back by 3 bases and J by 7 bases, and the junction contains 8 bases that no gene match accounts for. From cysteine to phenylalanine, the CDR3 is 14 amino acids long. Only CDR3 DNA is held: 42 bases, read in frame from base 1.